In this sample, the clone carrying this TCR beta chain turned up a few times. Its target is unknown. V lost 4 bases and J lost 6, with 13 bases in between. The CDR3 runs to 14 residues. CDR1 and CDR2 from the germline V gene are LGHNA and YSLEER. One heparinised draw of blood, averaging roughly 120 mL, came from each donor. Naive, central memory, regulatory and stem cell-like memory cells within the CD4+ compartment were sorted using CD45RO/CCR7/CD25/CD127/CD95/CD27. Purity exceeded 98% in all sorted populations. Investigators reverse transcribed all isolated RNA, so they sequenced expressed TCRB transcripts. Using immunoSEQ multiplex PCR, the repertoire was profiled, and TCRdb retains in-frame clones only, with some absent. The repertoire includes around 300,000 clones, roughly 9.6% of them detected once, and more than 0.015% sits in the top ten. This specimen comes from a study of beta chain features in type 1 diabetes. Study observations and caveats: It was not settled here whether HLA type affects TCRB rearrangement.

The chain carries TRBV4-3 and TRBJ1-5; D call uncertain. The receptor was isolated from a woman under 40 in good health. The sequenced sample was naive CD4+ T cells from blood. The CDR3 DNA reads as TGCGCCAGCAGCCGTGCGATCATGGTTCAGCCCCAGCATTTT. It specifies CASSRAIMVQPQHF.